These 25 T cell receptor beta chains were all obtained from the same sample, sequenced in a study of T cells in Graves' hyperthyroidism and ophthalmopathy. Amplified TCR beta CDR3 regions derived from RNA transcripts. First-round RT-PCR of the TCR CDR3 relied on the HTBI primer set. TCRdb itself ran the multiplex PCR reads through MiXCR, one entry per CDR3 protein. The sample consists of roughly 740,000 distinct CDR3 sequences, less than 20% of them appearing once. Source material: blood. The origin of the receptors is a man between 18 and 35 years old with Graves' hyperthyroidism.

This clonotype occurred many times. The gene calls are TRBV28 and TRBJ1-2; 7 positions match TRBD1. Germline V CDR1 and CDR2: MDHEN, SYDVKM. Losses at the gene ends were 2 bases for V and 0 bases for J; bases not matched to a gene: 9. The CDR3 sequence is 17 residues long. This chain's CDR3 is CASSLTGQALPNYGYTF. The DNA of the CDR3 is TGTGCCAGCAGTTTAACCGGACAGGCTCTACCTAACTATGGCTACACCTTC.

This clonotype came up many times. The chain uses TRBV6-2 or TRBV6-3 and TRBJ2-2, with 11 bases lining up with TRBD2. There are 17 residues in the CDR3. Trimming removed 6 bases from V and 6 bases from J; junction bases left unmatched: 12. From germline, CDR1 is MNHEY and CDR2 SVGEGT. CDR3 DNA sequence: TGTGCCAGCAGCCGCCGATGGACTAGCGGGCGCCCCGGGGAGCTGTTTTTT. It specifies CASSRRWTSGRPGELFF.

A word on this clonotype: Since a much larger clone is just one base distant, this may be a read error. The V call is TRBV7-9, the J call TRBJ2-3; D unclear. This CDR3 has 15 amino acids. CDR1 is SEHNR and CDR2 is FQNEAQ in the germline V gene (reference sequence). The CDR3 region is CANSLYAYSTDTQYF. The CDR3 DNA sequence: TGTGCCAACAGCTTATATGCTTACTCCACAGATACGCAGTATTTT.

Turning to this clonotype: A clone one base away is much larger, so this may be a read error. The J gene is TRBJ1-1, the V gene TRBV20-1, with D possibly being TRBD1 (6 bases). Germline V gene data show CDR1 as DFQATT and CDR2 as SNEGSKA (reference sequence). The CDR3 is 14 residues long. CDR3 DNA: TGCAGTACTAGAGACTTCCGGGGGCTTTCTGAAGCTTTCTTT. It translates to CSTRDFRGLSEAFF.

The V call is TRBV2, the J call TRBJ2-1; tentative D call: TRBD2 (8 bases). The CDR3 has 15 residues. From germline, CDR1 is SNHLY and CDR2 FYNNEI. V lost 6 bases and J 5 bases, leaving 17 bases between the germline ends. CDR3 loop: CASRVREGAHNEQFF. Here the CDR3 DNA reads TGTGCCAGCAGAGTCCGGGAGGGGGCACACAATGAGCAGTTCTTC. Filled out from reference TRBV2 and TRBJ2-1, the complete variable domain reads EPEVTQTPSHQVTQMGQEVILRCVPISNHLYFYWYRQILGQKVEFLVSFYNNEISEKSEIFDDQFSVERPDGSNFTLKIRSTKLEDSAMYFCASRVREGAHNEQFFGPGTRLTVL.

The chain employs TRBV7-3 and TRBJ1-1, with TRBD1 identical over 10 bases. The CDR3 has 13 amino acids. The germline V gene has CDR1 SGHTA and CDR2 FQGTGA. The ends lost 2 bases at V and 8 bases at J; junction bases unmatched: 2. CDR3 DNA sequence: TGTGCCAGCAGCTTAGACAGGGGGCAGGAAGCTTTCTTT. It encodes CASSLDRGQEAFF. The full variable domain, rest sourced from reference TRBV7-3 and TRBJ1-1, is GAGVSQTPSNKVTEKGKYVELRCDPISGHTALYWYRQSLGQGPEFLIYFQGTGAADDSGLPNDRFFAVRPEGSVSTLKIQRTERGDSAVYLCASSLDRGQEAFFGQGTRLTVV.

The chain has TRBV5-1 and TRBJ2-1; D is unclear. Germline loops: CDR1 SGHRS, CDR2 YFSETQ. V was clipped by 5 bases and J by 6 bases, with 18 bases between them. There are 15 residues in the CDR3. In nucleotides, the CDR3 is TGCGCCAGCAGAGCAGCGCCGACCCTCGTCAATGAGCAGTTCTTC. Its translation: CASRAAPTLVNEQFF.

This chain links TRBV2 with TRBJ2-3; no clear D. Germline loops: CDR1 SNHLY, CDR2 FYNNEI. V lost 8 bases, J lost 2 bases, and 8 bases lay in between. This CDR3 has 12 amino acids. In DNA form, the CDR3 reads TGTGCCAGCGGATGGATCACAGATACGCAGTATTTT. It yields the protein CASGWITDTQYF.

As to this clonotype: The CDR3 end shows no conserved phenylalanine or tryptophan, and so a read error is likely. The chain joins TRBV6-2 or TRBV6-3 to TRBJ1-6, with 7 bases fitting TRBD1. This CDR3 contains 13 residues. The V gene end was trimmed by 8 bases and the J gene end by 10 bases; junction bases not matched to a gene: 8. Germline V gives CDR1 MNHEY, CDR2 SVGEGT. CDR3: CASSQGTGSPLHS. Written as DNA, the CDR3 is TGTGCCAGCTCACAGGGGACTGGGTCACCCCTCCACTCT.

This clonotype has a count of ten or more. The V gene is TRBV5-1, the J gene TRBJ2-5; 14 positions agree with TRBD2. CDR1 is SGHRS and CDR2 is YFSETQ in the germline V gene. V was clipped by 4 bases and J by 3 bases; unmatched bases: 2. This CDR3 has 15 amino acids. Here the CDR3 DNA reads TGCGCCAGCAGCGCGGGACTAGCGGGAGAAGAGACCCAGTACTTC. This gives the protein CASSAGLAGEETQYF.

In this sample, this clonotype turned up a few times. A much larger clone sits a single nucleotide away, making a read error possible. The V gene is TRBV2, the J gene TRBJ2-2, with unresolved D. Germline V gene lookup returns CDR1 SNHLY and CDR2 FYNNEI. This CDR3 has 15 amino acids. Trimming took 0 bases from V and 5 from J, leaving 10 bases between them. CDR3 amino acids: CASSEALSGTGELFF. CDR3 DNA: TGTGCCAGCAGTGAAGCGCTCTCCGGGACCGGGGAGCTGTTTTTT.

This clonotype was seen a few times. This chain connects TRBV27 to TRBJ2-4, with D unresolved. CDR1 and CDR2 from the germline V gene are MNHEY and SMNVEV (reference sequence). This CDR3 region has 15 residues. Trimming took off 0 bases at V and 1 base at J, with 7 bases between the two ends. The CDR3 is CASSLSQRAKNIQYF. As DNA, the CDR3 is TGTGCCAGCAGTTTATCACAGAGGGCCAAAAACATTCAGTACTTC.

This clonotype appeared many times. The rearrangement joins TRBV7-3 to TRBJ2-1, with 10 bases that match TRBD2. From germline, CDR1 is SGHTA and CDR2 FQGTGA. V shed 6 bases and J 6 bases; nucleotides not matched to a gene: 5. The CDR3 is 14 residues long. The DNA of the CDR3 is TGTGCCAGCAGGCCTAGCGGGAGCGGCAATGAGCAGTTCTTC. Protein: CASRPSGSGNEQFF.

This clonotype was recorded many times. The chain joins TRBV20-1 to TRBJ2-7, with 7 bases aligning to TRBD1. This CDR3 comprises 13 residues. J was trimmed by 6 bases and V by 3 bases; bases with no gene match: 8. CDR1 is DFQATT, CDR2 SNEGSKA, per germline (reference sequence). The CDR3 loop reads CSASAGGFGEQYF. CDR3 nucleotides: TGCAGTGCTAGTGCAGGGGGTTTCGGCGAGCAGTACTTC.

This clonotype came up many times. This sequence joins TRBV7-8 and TRBJ2-3; 7 bases are shared with TRBD2. With V trimmed by 0 bases and J by 5 bases, 8 bases remained unmatched. CDR1 SGHVS and CDR2 FQNEAQ come from the germline V gene. This CDR3 has 16 residues. CDR3 nucleotides: TGTGCCAGCAGCTTAGCAGCGGGATGGGAGGGAGATACGCAGTATTTT. It specifies CASSLAAGWEGDTQYF.

This clonotype was observed a few times. The V and J genes are TRBV12-3 or TRBV12-4 and TRBJ2-5; no clear D gene. The CDR3 totals 13 residues. Trimming removed 7 bases from V and 0 bases from J, with 9 bases in between. CDR3 region: CASTVQYQETQYF. The DNA of the CDR3 is TGTGCCAGCACCGTACAGTACCAAGAGACCCAGTACTTC.

The chain has TRBV11-1 and TRBJ2-7; 7 bases align to TRBD1. Trimming at V came to 5 bases and at J to 2 bases, leaving 9 bases not matched to a gene. This CDR3 contains 15 residues. Germline V CDR1 and CDR2: SGHAT, FQDESV (reference sequence). The CDR3 here is CASSTRGRGTYEQYF. CDR3 nucleotide sequence: TGTGCCAGCAGCACCCGGGGCAGGGGGACCTACGAGCAGTACTTC.

This clonotype was observed a handful of times. V and J are TRBV28 and TRBJ1-4; D possibly corresponds to TRBD1 (5 bases). Trimming cost V 8 bases and J 1 base, with 14 bases left between them. Germline lookup yields CDR1 MDHEN and CDR2 SYDVKM. The CDR3 has 15 residues. The CDR3 DNA follows: TGTGCCAGCCAGGACCTCGGGGGAACTAATGAAAAACTGTTTTTT. Translation: CASQDLGGTNEKLFF.

Ten or more counts support this clonotype. The chain employs TRBV20-1 and TRBJ2-7; D tentatively fits TRBD1 or TRBD2 (5 bases each). Germline V gene data show CDR1 as DFQATT and CDR2 as SNEGSKA (reference sequence). CDR3 length: 14 amino acids. V dropped 3 bases and J dropped 7 bases, with 19 bases sitting between them. CDR3 nucleotides: TGCAGTGCTAGGGGCTCGGGACCGGGCGGGGAGCAGTACTTC. Translation: CSARGSGPGGEQYF.

This clonotype appeared many times. The V gene is TRBV2, the J gene TRBJ2-4; D remains unclear. The CDR3 totals 16 residues. Germline-derived CDR1 and CDR2 are SNHLY and FYNNEI. The V end lost 3 bases, the J end lost 1 base, and 13 bases lay between the germline ends. CDR3 sequence (DNA): TGTGCCAGCAGTGAGCCGACTGGGCTCGCCAAAAACATTCAGTACTTC. Translating gives CASSEPTGLAKNIQYF. The whole variable domain, filled in from reference TRBV2 and TRBJ2-4, reads EPEVTQTPSHQVTQMGQEVILRCVPISNHLYFYWYRQILGQKVEFLVSFYNNEISEKSEIFDDQFSVERPDGSNFTLKIRSTKLEDSAMYFCASSEPTGLAKNIQYFGAGTRLSVL.

This clonotype was counted ten times or more. The chain carries TRBV12-3 or TRBV12-4 and TRBJ1-1, with D perhaps TRBD1 (5 bases). V lost 2 bases and J lost 1, with 11 bases in between. This CDR3 is 15 amino acids long. The CDR3, as DNA: TGTGCCAGCAGTTTAATGGGGGGTACGAACACTGAAGCTTTCTTT. Translation gives CASSLMGGTNTEAFF.

This clonotype was recorded many times. This chain links TRBV3-1 with TRBJ2-7; TRBD2 agrees at 7 bases. V lost 2 bases and J lost 6; bases outside the gene matches: 7. The CDR3 spans 14 residues. Germline V lookup: CDR1 LGHDT, CDR2 YNNKEL (reference sequence). CDR3 region: CASSQSPPGGEQYF. CDR3 nucleotide sequence: TGTGCCAGCAGCCAAAGTCCCCCGGGGGGCGAGCAGTACTTC.

This clonotype was seen a few times. The CDR3 region is CASSFYGYNEQFF. In nucleotides, the CDR3 is TGTGCCAGCAGCTTTTACGGGTACAATGAGCAGTTCTTC. The chain carries TRBV11-3 and TRBJ2-1; D not certain. The CDR3 is 13 amino acids. Per germline, CDR1 SGHNT and CDR2 YENEEA. Trimming removed 3 bases from V and 4 bases from J, with 7 bases in between.

The chain joins TRBV3-1 to TRBJ2-7; tentatively, D is TRBD1 (6 bases). Per the germline V gene, CDR1 is LGHDT and CDR2 is YNNKEL (reference sequence). This CDR3 contains 14 residues. Trimming cost V 2 bases and J 5 bases, with 13 bases left between them. The CDR3: CASSQSDSSHEQYF. The CDR3 DNA follows: TGTGCCAGCAGCCAATCGGACAGTTCCCACGAGCAGTACTTC.

There are a few counts of this clonotype. The rearrangement joins TRBV20-1 to TRBJ2-1; 8 bases agree with TRBD2. The CDR3 runs to 15 residues. V lost 5 bases, J lost 6 bases, and 12 bases stayed unmatched. Germline values: CDR1 DFQATT, CDR2 SNEGSKA (reference sequence). CDR3 protein: CSAHHPSGPGNEQFF. The CDR3 coding sequence is TGCAGTGCTCATCATCCTAGCGGGCCAGGCAATGAGCAGTTCTTC.